Ten or more counts support the clone carrying this TCR beta chain. What it recognizes is unknown. The data stem from a study of CD8 T cells in ankylosing spondylitis. General study findings and limits: Clones linked to the disease showed a CD8+ phenotype. They occurred at relatively low frequencies in peripheral blood.

5'-RACE, quantitative and with molecular barcodes, yielded the TCR beta libraries. TCRdb itself ran the 5' RACE reads through MiXCR, one entry per CDR3 protein. This repertoire shows some 87,000 distinct CDR3 sequences, 8.5% to 9% found once; its top ten account for roughly 4.6%. This CDR3 comprises 15 residues. Trimming left V 5 bases short and J 1 base short, with 16 bases between. Germline CDR1 is SQVTM and CDR2 is ANQGSEA. This clonotype originated in a male donor with ankylosing spondylitis or in good health (not recorded which). Sample: blood, either unsorted or a sorted T cell fraction (not recorded which). The chain employs TRBV29-1 and TRBJ2-3; D may be TRBD1 or TRBD2 (6 bases each). DNA of the CDR3: TGCAGCGTTAACGGGGGCTCATCGGGCACAGATACGCAGTATTTT. This codes for CSVNGGSSGTDTQYF.